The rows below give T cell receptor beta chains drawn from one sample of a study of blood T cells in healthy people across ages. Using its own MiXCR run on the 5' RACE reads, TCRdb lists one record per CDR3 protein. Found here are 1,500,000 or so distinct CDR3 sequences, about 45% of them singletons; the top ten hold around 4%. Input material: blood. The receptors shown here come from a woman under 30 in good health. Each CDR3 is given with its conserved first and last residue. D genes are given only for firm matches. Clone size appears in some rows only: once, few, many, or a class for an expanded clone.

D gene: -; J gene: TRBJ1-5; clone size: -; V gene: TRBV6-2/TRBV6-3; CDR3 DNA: TGTGCCAGCGCAGATAGCAATCAGCCCCAGCATTTT; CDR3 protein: CASADSNQPQHF
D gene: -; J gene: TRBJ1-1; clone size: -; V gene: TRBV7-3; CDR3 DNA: TGTGACAGCAGCCCCCTTTCTGGGGGCACTGAAGCTTTCTTT; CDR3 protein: CDSSPLSGGTEAFF
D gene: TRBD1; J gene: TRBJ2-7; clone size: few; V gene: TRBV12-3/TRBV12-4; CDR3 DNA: TGTGCCAGCAGCTGGGACAGGGAGTACGAGCAGTACTTC; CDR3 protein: CASSWDREYEQYF
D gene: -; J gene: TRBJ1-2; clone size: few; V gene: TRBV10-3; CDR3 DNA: TGTGCCATCAGTGGGCAGGACGACGTAGTATACACCTTC; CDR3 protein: CAISGQDDVVYTF
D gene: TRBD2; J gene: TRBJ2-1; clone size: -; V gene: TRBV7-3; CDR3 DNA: TGTGCCAGCAGCTTAACGGCAGTGGGGGGGGGAATAGGGGAGCAGTTCTTC; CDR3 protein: CASSLTAVGGGIGEQFF
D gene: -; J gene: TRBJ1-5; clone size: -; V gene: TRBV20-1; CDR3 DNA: TGCAGTGCCAAAAGGGACATCTCCCCTTATAGCAATCAGCCCCAGCATTTT; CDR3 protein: CSAKRDISPYSNQPQHF
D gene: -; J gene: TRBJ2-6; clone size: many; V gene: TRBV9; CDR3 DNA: TGTGCCAGCAGTGTTGCATCTGGGGCCAACGTCCTGACTTTC; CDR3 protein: CASSVASGANVLTF
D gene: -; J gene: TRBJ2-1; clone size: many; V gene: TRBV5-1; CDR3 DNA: TGCGCCAGCAGCTTGGAGACTTACAATGAGCAGTTCTTC; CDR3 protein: CASSLETYNEQFF
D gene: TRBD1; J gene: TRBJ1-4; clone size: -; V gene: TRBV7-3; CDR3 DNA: TGTGCCAGCAGCCCAGGGACAGGGAACAATGAAAAACTGTTTTTT; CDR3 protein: CASSPGTGNNEKLFF
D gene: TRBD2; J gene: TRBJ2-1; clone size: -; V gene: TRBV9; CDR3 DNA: TGTGCCAGCAGCCTATTGGGACTAGCCAAGAATGAGCAGTTCTTC; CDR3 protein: CASSLLGLAKNEQFF
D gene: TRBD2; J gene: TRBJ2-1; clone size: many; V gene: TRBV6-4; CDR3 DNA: TGTGCCAGCAGCGGGGGGGATTCCTTCAATGAGCAGTTCTTC; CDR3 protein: CASSGGDSFNEQFF
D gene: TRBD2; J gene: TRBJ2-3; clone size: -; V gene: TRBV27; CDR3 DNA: TGTGCCAGCAGTTTCCCCGCCCCTCTAGCGGGGGCGACAGATACGCAGTATTTT; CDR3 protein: CASSFPAPLAGATDTQYF
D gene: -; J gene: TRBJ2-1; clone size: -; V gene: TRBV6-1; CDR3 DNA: TGTGCCGGCACTCGTCTCCCTGCCGGGACAAACTCCTACAATGAGCAGTTCTTC; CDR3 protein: CAGTRLPAGTNSYNEQFF
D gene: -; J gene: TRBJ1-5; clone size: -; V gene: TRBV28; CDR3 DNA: TGTGCCAGCAGGGCGTCAGGGAAGGGCCACAATCAGCCCCAGCATTTT; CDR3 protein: CASRASGKGHNQPQHF
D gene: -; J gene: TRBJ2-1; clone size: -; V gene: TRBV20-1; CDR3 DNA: TGCAGTGCTCCCCTCTGGAGCATGGCCTACAATGAGCAGTTCTTC; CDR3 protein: CSAPLWSMAYNEQFF
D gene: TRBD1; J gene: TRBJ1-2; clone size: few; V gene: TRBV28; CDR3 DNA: TGTGCCAGCAACCCAGGGGGACAGAACTATGGCTACACCTTC; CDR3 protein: CASNPGGQNYGYTF
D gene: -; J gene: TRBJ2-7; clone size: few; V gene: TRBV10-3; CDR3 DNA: TGTGCCATCAGTGAACCGGGTCGGACTATCTACGAGCAGTACTTC; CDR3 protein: CAISEPGRTIYEQYF
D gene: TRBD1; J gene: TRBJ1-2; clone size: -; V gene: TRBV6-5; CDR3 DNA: TGTGCCAGCAGGGACAGGGAGGTCTATGGCTACACCTTC; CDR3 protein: CASRDREVYGYTF
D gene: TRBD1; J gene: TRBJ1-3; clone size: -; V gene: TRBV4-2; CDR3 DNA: TGTGCCAGCAGCCAAGATCAGGGGGTGCTATATTTT; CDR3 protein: CASSQDQGVLYF
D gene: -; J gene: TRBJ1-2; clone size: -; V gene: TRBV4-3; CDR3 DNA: TGCGCCAGCAGCCAAGATCGGGGGGGGGCGTTTGGCTACACCTTC; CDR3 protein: CASSQDRGGAFGYTF
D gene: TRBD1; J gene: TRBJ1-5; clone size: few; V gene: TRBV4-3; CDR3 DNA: TGCGCCAGCAGCCATCGACAGGGGGGGCAGCCCCAGCATTTT; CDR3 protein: CASSHRQGGQPQHF
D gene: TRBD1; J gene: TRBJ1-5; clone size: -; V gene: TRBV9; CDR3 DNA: TGTGCCTGCAGCGTAGGAGGGGGCATCAATCAGCCCCAGCATTTT; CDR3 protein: CACSVGGGINQPQHF
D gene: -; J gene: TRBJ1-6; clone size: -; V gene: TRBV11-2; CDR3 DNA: TGTGCCAGCAGCTCCCGGGCAAACATCGGGACGTCAAATTCACCCCTCCACTTT; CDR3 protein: CASSSRANIGTSNSPLHF
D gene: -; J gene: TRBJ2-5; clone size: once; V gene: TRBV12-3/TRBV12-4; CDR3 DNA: TGTGCCAGCAGCCCAGCGGTAGAGACCCAGTACTTC; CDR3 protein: CASSPAVETQYF
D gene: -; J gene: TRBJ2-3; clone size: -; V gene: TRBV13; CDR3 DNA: TGTGCCAGCAACCTGCGGACAACTCACCTCACAGATACGCAGTATTTT; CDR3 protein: CASNLRTTHLTDTQYF
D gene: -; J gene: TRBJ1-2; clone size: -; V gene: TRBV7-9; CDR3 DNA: TGTGCCAGCAGCCCAGAACTCAGCTATGGCTACACCTTC; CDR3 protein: CASSPELSYGYTF
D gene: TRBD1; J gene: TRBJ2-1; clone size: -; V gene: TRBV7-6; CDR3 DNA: TGTGCCAGCAGCTTAAGGACAGGGATGAATGAGCAGTTCTTC; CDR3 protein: CASSLRTGMNEQFF
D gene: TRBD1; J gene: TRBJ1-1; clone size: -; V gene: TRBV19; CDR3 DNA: TGTGCCAGTAGTGACTTTCCCGGGACAGGGGGCACTGAAGCTTTCTTT; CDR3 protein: CASSDFPGTGGTEAFF
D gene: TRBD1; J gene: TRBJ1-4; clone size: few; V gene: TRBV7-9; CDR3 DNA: TGTGCCAGCAGCGTAGGACAGGGAACGGATGAAAAACTGTTTTTT; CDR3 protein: CASSVGQGTDEKLFF
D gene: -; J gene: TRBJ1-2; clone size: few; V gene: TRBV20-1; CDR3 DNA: TGCAGTGCAGGCGTAACCAGTGGCTATGGCTACACCTTC; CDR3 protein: CSAGVTSGYGYTF
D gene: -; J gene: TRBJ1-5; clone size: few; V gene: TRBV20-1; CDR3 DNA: TGCAGTGCTAGAGAGGGACACAGTCGCAATCAGCCCCAGCATTTT; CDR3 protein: CSAREGHSRNQPQHF
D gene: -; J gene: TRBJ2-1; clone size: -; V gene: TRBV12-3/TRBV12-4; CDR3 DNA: TGTGCCAGCTTTACCTCGAGCTCCTACAATGAGCAGTTCTTC; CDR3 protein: CASFTSSSYNEQFF
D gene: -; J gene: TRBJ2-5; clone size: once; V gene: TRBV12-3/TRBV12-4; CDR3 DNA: TGTGCCAGCAGCTGGGACCTCCGGGGAGAGACCCAGTACTTC; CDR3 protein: CASSWDLRGETQYF
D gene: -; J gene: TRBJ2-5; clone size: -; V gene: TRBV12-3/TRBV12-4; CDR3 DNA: TGTGCCAGCAGTTTAAAGTGGGTGGAGACCCAGTACTTC; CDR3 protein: CASSLKWVETQYF
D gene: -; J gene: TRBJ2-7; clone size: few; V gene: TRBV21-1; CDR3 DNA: -; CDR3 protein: CASTSVGPGTSGSSYEQYF
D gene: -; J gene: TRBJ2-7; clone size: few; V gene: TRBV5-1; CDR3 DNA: TGCGCCAGCAGCTTGGAAACAGGGAAGCAGTACTTC; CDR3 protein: CASSLETGKQYF
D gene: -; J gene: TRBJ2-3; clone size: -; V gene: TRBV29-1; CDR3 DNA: TGCAGTCTGAAGCCTGGGAGAGTGGCAGATACGCAGTATTTT; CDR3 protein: CSLKPGRVADTQYF
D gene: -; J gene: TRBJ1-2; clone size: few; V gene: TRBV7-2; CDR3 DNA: TGTGCCAGCCCCAGGGGCACTGATGGCTACACCTTC; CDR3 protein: CASPRGTDGYTF
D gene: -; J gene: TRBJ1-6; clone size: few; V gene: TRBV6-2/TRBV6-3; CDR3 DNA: TGTGCCAGCAGCGACCGGGGGAAATCACCCCTCCACTTT; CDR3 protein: CASSDRGKSPLHF
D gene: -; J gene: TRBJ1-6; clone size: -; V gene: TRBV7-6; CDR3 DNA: TGTGCCAGCAGCTCCTTACAGGGCATAGGCTCCTATAATTCACCCCTCCACTTT; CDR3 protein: CASSSLQGIGSYNSPLHF
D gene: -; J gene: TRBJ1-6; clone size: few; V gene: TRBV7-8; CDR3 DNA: TGTGCCAGCAGCTTAGGGGAGTCTAGGGTGTATAATTCACCCCTCCACTTT; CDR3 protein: CASSLGESRVYNSPLHF